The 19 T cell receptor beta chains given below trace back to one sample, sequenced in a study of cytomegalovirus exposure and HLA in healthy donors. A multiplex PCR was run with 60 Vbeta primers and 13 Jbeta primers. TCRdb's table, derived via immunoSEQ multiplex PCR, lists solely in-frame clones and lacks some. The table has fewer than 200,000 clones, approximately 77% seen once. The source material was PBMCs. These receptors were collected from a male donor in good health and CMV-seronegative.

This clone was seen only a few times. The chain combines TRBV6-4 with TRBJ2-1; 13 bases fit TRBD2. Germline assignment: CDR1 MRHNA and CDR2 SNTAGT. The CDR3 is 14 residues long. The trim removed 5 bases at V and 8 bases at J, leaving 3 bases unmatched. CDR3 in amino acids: CASSTSGGVDEQFF. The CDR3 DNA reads TGTGCCAGCAGTACTAGCGGGGGGGTGGATGAGCAGTTCTTC.

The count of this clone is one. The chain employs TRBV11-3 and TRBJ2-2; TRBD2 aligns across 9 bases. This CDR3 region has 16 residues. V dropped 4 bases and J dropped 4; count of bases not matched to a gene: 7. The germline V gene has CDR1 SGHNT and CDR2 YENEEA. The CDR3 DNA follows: TGTGCCAGCAGCTCAGGGACTAGCCGCGGCACCGGGGAGCTGTTTTTT. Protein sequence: CASSSGTSRGTGELFF.

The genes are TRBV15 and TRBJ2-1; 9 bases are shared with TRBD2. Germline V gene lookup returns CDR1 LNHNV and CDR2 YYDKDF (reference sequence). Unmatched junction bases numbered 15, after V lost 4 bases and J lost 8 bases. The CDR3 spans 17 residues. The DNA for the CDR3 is TGTGCCACCAGCAAGGCCCAACTAGCGGGTTTGAAGGATGAGCAGTTCTTC. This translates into CATSKAQLAGLKDEQFF.

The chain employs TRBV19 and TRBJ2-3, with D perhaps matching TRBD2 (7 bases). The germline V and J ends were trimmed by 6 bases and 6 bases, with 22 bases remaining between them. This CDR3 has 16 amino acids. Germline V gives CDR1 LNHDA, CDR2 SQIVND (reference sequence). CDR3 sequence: CASSRTRGAGTDTQYF. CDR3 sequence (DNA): TGTGCCAGTAGCAGGACTCGGGGGGCTGGTACGGATACGCAGTATTTT.

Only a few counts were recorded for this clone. The CDR3 is CASSQDRGETQYF. Written as DNA, the CDR3 is TGCGCCAGCAGCCAAGATCGGGGGGAGACCCAGTACTTC. The chain has TRBV4-3 and TRBJ2-5; D is possibly TRBD2 (6 bases). The germline CDR1 and CDR2 sequences are LGHNA and YSLEER. This CDR3 spans 13 amino acids. The germline V and J ends were trimmed by 0 bases and 5 bases, with 7 bases remaining between them.

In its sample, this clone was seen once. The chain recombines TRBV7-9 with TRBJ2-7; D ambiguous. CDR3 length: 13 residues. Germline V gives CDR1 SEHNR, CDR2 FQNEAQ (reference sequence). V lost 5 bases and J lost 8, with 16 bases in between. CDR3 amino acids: CASSRPGDNKQYF. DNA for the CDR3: TGTGCCAGCAGCCGACCGGGTGATAATAAGCAGTACTTC.

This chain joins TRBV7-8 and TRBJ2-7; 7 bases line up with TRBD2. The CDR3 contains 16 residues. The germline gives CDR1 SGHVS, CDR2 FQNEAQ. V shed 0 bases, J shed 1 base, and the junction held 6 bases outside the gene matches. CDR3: CASSLAAGTTSYEQYF. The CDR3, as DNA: TGTGCCAGCAGCTTAGCTGCCGGGACTACGTCCTACGAGCAGTACTTC.

The CDR3 region is CASSPPGGGAFF. CDR3 DNA sequence: TGTGCCAGCAGCCCCCCTGGGGGAGGCGCTTTCTTT. This sequence joins TRBV5-6 and TRBJ1-1; D perhaps matches TRBD1 (5 bases). Trimming shortened V by 4 bases and J by 11 bases, and 15 bases separated the two germline ends. Germline CDR1 is SGHDT and CDR2 is YYEEEE. This CDR3 is built from 12 residues.

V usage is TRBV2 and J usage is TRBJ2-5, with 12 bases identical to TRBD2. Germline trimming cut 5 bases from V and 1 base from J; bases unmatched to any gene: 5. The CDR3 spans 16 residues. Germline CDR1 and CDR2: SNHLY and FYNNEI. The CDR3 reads CASSPGLAGSQETQYF. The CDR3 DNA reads TGTGCCAGCAGTCCAGGACTAGCGGGGTCCCAAGAGACCCAGTACTTC.

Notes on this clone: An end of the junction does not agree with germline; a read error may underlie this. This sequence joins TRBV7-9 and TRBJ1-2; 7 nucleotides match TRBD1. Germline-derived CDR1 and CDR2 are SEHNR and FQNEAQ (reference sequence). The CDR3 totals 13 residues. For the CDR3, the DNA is TGTTCCAGCAGCCAGGGACAGTATGATGGCTACACCTTC. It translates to CSSSQGQYDGYTF.

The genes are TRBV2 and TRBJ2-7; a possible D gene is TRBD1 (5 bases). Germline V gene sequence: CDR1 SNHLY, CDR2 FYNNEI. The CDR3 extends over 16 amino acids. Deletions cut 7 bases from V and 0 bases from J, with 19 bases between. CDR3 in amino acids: CASNKGRTTSSYEQYF. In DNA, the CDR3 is TGTGCCAGCAACAAGGGCAGGACAACGAGCTCCTACGAGCAGTACTTC. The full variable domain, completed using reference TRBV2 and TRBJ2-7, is EPEVTQTPSHQVTQMGQEVILRCVPISNHLYFYWYRQILGQKVEFLVSFYNNEISEKSEIFDDQFSVERPDGSNFTLKIRSTKLEDSAMYFCASNKGRTTSSYEQYFGPGTRLTVT.

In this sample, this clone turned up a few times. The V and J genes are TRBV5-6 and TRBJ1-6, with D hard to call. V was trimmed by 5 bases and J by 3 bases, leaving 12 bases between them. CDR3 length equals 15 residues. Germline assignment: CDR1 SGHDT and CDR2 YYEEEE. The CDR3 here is CASSSGLYYNSPLHF. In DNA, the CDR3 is TGTGCCAGCAGTTCCGGACTCTACTATAATTCACCCCTCCACTTT.

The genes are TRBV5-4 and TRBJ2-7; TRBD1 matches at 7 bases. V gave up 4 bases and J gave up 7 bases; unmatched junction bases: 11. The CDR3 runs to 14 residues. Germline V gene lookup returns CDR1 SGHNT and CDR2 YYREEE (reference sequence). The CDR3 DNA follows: TGTGCCAGCAGCCGTGGACAGGTATCCGAGGAGCAGTACTTC. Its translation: CASSRGQVSEEQYF. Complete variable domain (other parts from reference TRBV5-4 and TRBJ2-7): ETGVTQSPTHLIKTRGQQVTLRCSSQSGHNTVSWYQQALGQGPQFIFQYYREEENGRGNFPPRFSGLQFPNYSSELNVNALELDDSALYLCASSRGQVSEEQYFGPGTRLTVT.

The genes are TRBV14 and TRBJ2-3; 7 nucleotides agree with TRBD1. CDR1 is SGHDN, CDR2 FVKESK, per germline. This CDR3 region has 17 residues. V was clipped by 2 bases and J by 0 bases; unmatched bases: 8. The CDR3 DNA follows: TGTGCCAGCAGCCAAAAGGGGGCTCTCCAAAGCACAGATACGCAGTATTTT. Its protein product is CASSQKGALQSTDTQYF.

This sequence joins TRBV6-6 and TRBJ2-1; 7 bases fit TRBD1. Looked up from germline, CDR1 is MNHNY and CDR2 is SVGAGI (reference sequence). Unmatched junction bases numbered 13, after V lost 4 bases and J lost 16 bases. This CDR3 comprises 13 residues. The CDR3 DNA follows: TGTGCCAGCAGTTCCCTCCGGGACAGAGGGCTTTTCTTC. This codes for CASSSLRDRGLFF.

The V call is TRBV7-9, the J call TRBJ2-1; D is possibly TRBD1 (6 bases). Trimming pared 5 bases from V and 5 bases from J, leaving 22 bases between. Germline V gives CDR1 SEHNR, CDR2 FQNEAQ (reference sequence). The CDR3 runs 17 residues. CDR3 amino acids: CASSKPRGTPDDNEQFF. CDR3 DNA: TGTGCCAGCAGCAAACCCCGTGGGACACCGGACGACAATGAGCAGTTCTTC.

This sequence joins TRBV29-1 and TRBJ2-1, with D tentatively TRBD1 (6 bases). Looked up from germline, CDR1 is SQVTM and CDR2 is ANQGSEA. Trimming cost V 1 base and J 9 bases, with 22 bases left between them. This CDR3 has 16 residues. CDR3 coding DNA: TGCAGCGTTGAAGGTGGGCAGGGGTTGATTTATGGTGAGCAGTTCTTC. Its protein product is CSVEGGQGLIYGEQFF.

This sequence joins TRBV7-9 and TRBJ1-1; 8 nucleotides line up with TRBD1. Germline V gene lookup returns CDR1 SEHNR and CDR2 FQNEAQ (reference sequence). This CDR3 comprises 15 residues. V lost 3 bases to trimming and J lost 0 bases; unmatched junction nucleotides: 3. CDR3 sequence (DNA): TGTGCCAGCAGCTTCGACAGGGGTATGAACACTGAAGCTTTCTTT. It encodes CASSFDRGMNTEAFF.

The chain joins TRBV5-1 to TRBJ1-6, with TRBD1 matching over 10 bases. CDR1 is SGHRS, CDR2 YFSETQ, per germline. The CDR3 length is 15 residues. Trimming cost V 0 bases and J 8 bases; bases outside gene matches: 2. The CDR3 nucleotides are TGCGCCAGCAGCTTGGGGACAGGGGGAGATTCACCCCTCCACTTT. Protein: CASSLGTGGDSPLHF.